What follows is one T cell receptor (beta chain) and its context. The data were obtained in a study of control samples from healthy donors and cancer patients. The data were produced by immunoSEQ multiplex PCR, yet TCRdb's version contains in-frame clones alone and is incomplete. The table records under 200,000 clones, roughly 94% of them present only once. Deletions cut 7 bases from V and 5 bases from J, with 17 bases between. The CDR3 totals 14 residues. Per the germline V gene, CDR1 is SGHTA and CDR2 is FQGNSA. The TCR comes from a man in his fifties or sixties with colorectal cancer. The J gene is TRBJ1-1, the V gene TRBV7-2; D is possibly TRBD1 (6 bases). Material for sequencing was PBMCs. The CDR3: CASTQTGYGTEAFF. DNA for the CDR3: TGTGCCAGCACCCAAACAGGGTATGGGACTGAAGCTTTCTTT.